The T cell receptor beta chain described here comes from a study of blood T cell repertoires in COVID-19. Clones were sequenced by immunoSEQ multiplex PCR, and TCRdb holds only the in-frame ones, with some missing. The data show 200,000 to 300,000 clones, 75% to 85% seen once. V lost 6 bases and J lost 1, with 15 bases in between. Germline loops: CDR1 MNHEY, CDR2 SMNVEV (reference sequence). The length of the CDR3 is 15 residues. The V and J genes are TRBV27 and TRBJ1-1; D is possibly TRBD1 (5 bases). The clonotype was recovered from a woman aged 60-70 years with active or convalescent COVID-19. Sequenced input: peripheral blood. The CDR3 DNA sequence: TGTGCCAGCAGGGACCTCAGGGCTGGGAACACTGAAGCTTTCTTT. Protein sequence: CASRDLRAGNTEAFF.